A single sample gave rise to the 27 T cell receptor beta chains below, sequenced in a study of OX40 agonist ivuxolimab in advanced cancers. This table comes from immunoSEQ multiplex PCR, and its TCRdb copy is limited to in-frame clones, with some not included. The table shows about 62,000 clones, with approximately 90% occurring only once. This sample comprised CD4+ or CD8+ T cells sorted from blood, obtained in a trial of the OX40 agonist ivuxolimab. The receptor source for this set is an adult with an advanced solid tumor such as melanoma, head and neck, liver or kidney cancer.

A single count supports this clone. The chain recombines TRBV27 with TRBJ2-4; 13 nucleotides agree with TRBD2. The CDR3 is 16 amino acids. Germline V gene lookup returns CDR1 MNHEY and CDR2 SMNVEV (reference sequence). V was pared by 6 bases and J by 1 base, with 3 bases of the junction left unmatched. This CDR3 reads CASRGLAGTAKNIQYF. The CDR3 bases are TGTGCCAGCAGGGGACTAGCGGGAACGGCCAAAAACATTCAGTACTTC.

The chain carries TRBV5-1 and TRBJ1-1; tentatively, D is TRBD1 (6 bases). CDR1 is SGHRS and CDR2 is YFSETQ in the germline V gene. V lost 0 bases and J lost 8, with 8 bases in between. The CDR3 totals 12 residues. Here the CDR3 reads CASSLAGGEAFF. The CDR3 bases are TGCGCCAGCAGCTTGGCCGGGGGCGAAGCTTTCTTT.

The rearrangement joins TRBV5-1 to TRBJ1-2; D gene unclear. V dropped 6 bases and J dropped 7 bases, with 22 bases sitting between them. The CDR3 runs 15 residues. Germline V gene sequence: CDR1 SGHRS, CDR2 YFSETQ. The CDR3 here is CASNNHGGISSGYTF. As DNA, the CDR3 is TGCGCCAGCAATAATCATGGCGGTATTTCTTCTGGCTACACCTTC.

The chain employs TRBV2 and TRBJ1-2; D is possibly TRBD1 (5 bases). The CDR3 length is 13 residues. V shed 6 bases and J shed 0 bases, with 8 bases lying between them. Germline-derived CDR1 and CDR2 are SNHLY and FYNNEI. The CDR3 coding sequence is TGTGCCAGCAGAGGGACTGCTAACTATGGCTACACCTTC. As protein: CASRGTANYGYTF.

The V call is TRBV30, the J call TRBJ2-5, with 9 bases fitting TRBD1. Germline V gene data show CDR1 as GTSNPN and CDR2 as SVGIG (reference sequence). The V and J ends lost 3 bases and 2 bases, in that order; junction bases with no gene match: 13. The CDR3 contains 17 residues. CDR3 nucleotide sequence: TGTGCCTGGAGCGACTCAGGACAGGGGCCCGATCAAGAGACCCAGTACTTC. This encodes CAWSDSGQGPDQETQYF.

This chain joins TRBV5-1 and TRBJ1-5, with D tentatively TRBD1 (6 bases). The V end lost 8 bases, the J end lost 4 bases, and 13 bases lay between the germline ends. Germline CDR1 SGHRS, CDR2 YFSETQ. This CDR3 is 13 amino acids long. The CDR3 region has the DNA TGCGCCAGTTCACCCCAGGGGAATCAGCCCCAGCATTTT. The encoded protein is CASSPQGNQPQHF.

This clone was recorded only once. The rearrangement links TRBV7-2 to TRBJ2-5, with D perhaps matching TRBD1 (5 bases). Looked up from germline, CDR1 is SGHTA and CDR2 is FQGNSA. The CDR3 is 15 residues long. The germline V and J ends were trimmed by 3 bases and 5 bases, with 16 bases remaining between them. CDR3 nucleotide sequence: TGTGCCAGCAGCTTTGCCCGGACAAGCCGGGAGACCCAGTACTTC. Amino acids: CASSFARTSRETQYF.

J is TRBJ1-3 and V is TRBV11-2; D gene uncertain. Trimming cost V 2 bases and J 0 bases, with 5 bases left between them. Germline CDR1 reads SGHAT; CDR2 reads FQNNGV. This CDR3 has 14 residues. In nucleotides, the CDR3 is TGTGCCAGCAGCTTACTTGACTCTGGAAACACCATATATTTT. Translated: CASSLLDSGNTIYF.

The rearrangement joins TRBV4-1 to TRBJ1-1, with D uncertain. Germline loops: CDR1 MGHRA, CDR2 YSYEKL. CDR3 size: 13 residues. Trimming cost V 4 bases and J 4 bases, with 10 bases left between them. CDR3 protein: CASSPARLTEAFF. The CDR3 DNA follows: TGCGCCAGCAGCCCCGCCCGGCTCACTGAAGCTTTCTTT.

The rearrangement uses TRBV6-6 and TRBJ1-1, with a tentative D call TRBD1 (5 bases). CDR3 length equals 15 residues. Per germline, CDR1 MNHNY and CDR2 SVGAGI (reference sequence). Trimming took off 0 bases at V and 8 bases at J, with 16 bases between the two ends. The CDR3 is CASSYSGERLSEAFF. The CDR3 region has the DNA TGTGCCAGCAGTTACTCGGGGGAGAGGCTTTCAGAAGCTTTCTTT.

A few counts support this clone. A read error may account for a junction end that differs from germline. V and J are TRBV2 and TRBJ2-1; either TRBD1 or TRBD2 may fit D (5 bases each). In germline, CDR1 is SNHLY, CDR2 FYNNEI. CDR3 length: 11 amino acids. CDR3 sequence (DNA): TGTGCCAGCAGGGTTATCGGGGCTCCGGTCTTC. It translates to CASRVIGAPVF.

CDR3 region: CASSYSPGNTEAFF. The DNA of the CDR3 is TGTGCCAGCAGTTACTCGCCAGGGAACACTGAAGCTTTCTTT. The chain uses TRBV6-6 and TRBJ1-1, with D unclear. This CDR3 has 14 residues. V was cut by 0 bases and J by 1 base, with 6 bases left in between. Germline lookup yields CDR1 MNHNY and CDR2 SVGAGI (reference sequence).

The chain uses TRBV19 and TRBJ1-5, with D possibly TRBD1 on 5 matching bases. The length of the CDR3 is 14 residues. Germline CDR1 LNHDA, CDR2 SQIVND (reference sequence). Trimming pared 3 bases from V and 4 bases from J, leaving 10 bases between. The CDR3 here is CASSIARENQPQHF. In DNA form, the CDR3 reads TGTGCCAGTAGTATCGCCAGGGAGAATCAGCCCCAGCATTTT.

The chain couples TRBV7-9 to TRBJ1-3; 7 nucleotides line up with TRBD1. V lost 3 bases, J lost 0 bases, and 5 bases stayed unmatched. The germline V gene has CDR1 SEHNR and CDR2 FQNEAQ (reference sequence). This CDR3 has 16 amino acids. The CDR3 spells CASSFREGASGNTIYF. The CDR3 region has the DNA TGTGCCAGCAGCTTCCGGGAGGGGGCCTCTGGAAACACCATATATTTT.

This sequence joins TRBV2 and TRBJ1-5; 9 positions match TRBD1. Per germline, CDR1 SNHLY and CDR2 FYNNEI. The CDR3 contains 15 residues. The V gene end was trimmed by 6 bases and the J gene end by 1 base; junction bases not matched to a gene: 4. The CDR3: CASRTGTGSNQPQHF. The CDR3 DNA sequence: TGTGCCAGCAGAACCGGGACAGGGAGCAATCAGCCCCAGCATTTT.

The gene calls are TRBV30 and TRBJ1-5; D is ambiguous. The germline V gene has CDR1 GTSNPN and CDR2 SVGIG (reference sequence). The CDR3 spans 13 residues. The CDR3 here is CASQAGWDQPQHF. The CDR3 DNA sequence: TGTGCTTCTCAGGCGGGGTGGGATCAGCCCCAGCATTTT.

The chain uses TRBV6-5 and TRBJ1-5; maybe TRBD1 (5 bases). The CDR3 is made up of 12 amino acids. The germline V gene has CDR1 MNHEY and CDR2 SVGAGI. V dropped 10 bases and J dropped 5 bases, with 12 bases sitting between them. This CDR3 is CATLSGDQPQHF. CDR3 sequence (DNA): TGTGCCACCCTCTCGGGGGATCAGCCCCAGCATTTT.

The chain joins TRBV7-2 to TRBJ1-1, with a weak D call TRBD1 (5 bases). V lost 6 bases and J 10 bases, leaving 18 bases between the germline ends. Germline CDR1 reads SGHTA; CDR2 reads FQGNSA. This CDR3 spans 13 amino acids. CDR3 sequence reads: CASRNPVGVRAFF. DNA of the CDR3: TGTGCCAGCAGAAACCCTGTAGGGGTCAGAGCTTTCTTT.

The V gene is TRBV6-5, the J gene TRBJ2-7, with 7 bases identical to TRBD1. This CDR3 has 12 residues. V dropped 6 bases and J dropped 1; count of bases not matched to a gene: 0. Germline V gene lookup returns CDR1 MNHEY and CDR2 SVGAGI. CDR3 protein: CASRGQSYEQYF. In nucleotides, the CDR3 is TGTGCCAGCAGGGGACAGTCCTACGAGCAGTACTTC.

The V gene is TRBV18, the J gene TRBJ1-3; D is unclear. V was trimmed by 3 bases and J by 0 bases, leaving 12 bases between them. Germline lookup yields CDR1 KGHSH and CDR2 LQKENI. This CDR3 is 16 amino acids long. As DNA, the CDR3 is TGTGCCAGCTCACCGGTGGCGTCTTCCTCTGGAAACACCATATATTTT. Translation gives CASSPVASSSGNTIYF.

V is TRBV6-6 and J is TRBJ1-1; unclear D gene. The ends were cut back, 4 bases at V and 3 bases at J, with 9 bases in the middle. Germline lookup yields CDR1 MNHNY and CDR2 SVGAGI (reference sequence). CDR3 length: 13 amino acids. The CDR3 reads CASSFGWDTEAFF. The CDR3 DNA follows: TGTGCCAGCAGTTTTGGGTGGGACACTGAAGCTTTCTTT.

V usage is TRBV27 and J usage is TRBJ2-7; D is perhaps TRBD1 (6 bases). This CDR3 region has 13 residues. Trimming pared 6 bases from V and 3 bases from J, leaving 12 bases between. The germline V gene has CDR1 MNHEY and CDR2 SMNVEV (reference sequence). CDR3 sequence reads: CASRSNRDYEQYF. The CDR3 DNA is TGTGCCAGCAGATCGAACAGGGACTACGAGCAGTACTTC.

CDR3 sequence (DNA): TGTGCCAGCAGCTCGGGACAGGGGATATACCAAGAGACCCAGTACTTC. It specifies CASSSGQGIYQETQYF. The chain recombines TRBV5-5 with TRBJ2-5, with 10 bases aligning to TRBD1. CDR1 and CDR2 from the germline V gene are SGHKS and YYEKEE (reference sequence). Losses at the gene ends were 3 bases for V and 0 bases for J; bases not matched to a gene: 5. The CDR3 runs to 16 residues.

The chain has TRBV2 and TRBJ1-2; D unclear. Trimming took off 4 bases at V and 8 bases at J, with 20 bases between the two ends. Germline V gene data show CDR1 as SNHLY and CDR2 as FYNNEI. This CDR3 comprises 15 residues. The CDR3 nucleotides read TGTGCCAGCAGTGGGCAGGACGCGATACTGAGGGGCTACACCTTC. Amino acid sequence: CASSGQDAILRGYTF.

The gene calls are TRBV30 and TRBJ2-1, with D unresolved. V gave up 2 bases and J gave up 0 bases, with 20 bases separating them. CDR1 and CDR2 from the germline V gene are GTSNPN and SVGIG (reference sequence). The CDR3 extends over 18 amino acids. CDR3 sequence reads: CAWSRRLVPAYSYNEQFF. The CDR3, as DNA: TGTGCCTGGAGTCGCCGTCTTGTGCCAGCGTACTCCTACAATGAGCAGTTCTTC.

The chain combines TRBV6-1 with TRBJ2-1; 8 positions match TRBD1. V shed 8 bases, J shed 10 bases, and the junction held 16 bases outside the gene matches. This CDR3 is 15 amino acids long. CDR1 MNHNS and CDR2 SASEGT come from the germline V gene. The CDR3 DNA reads as TGTGCCAGCGACCCCGGGACAGGCGCAAACGGGGAGCAGTTCTTC. It specifies CASDPGTGANGEQFF.

This sequence joins TRBV19 and TRBJ2-7, with a tentative D call TRBD1 (5 bases). Trimming took 3 bases from V and 6 from J, leaving 18 bases between them. This CDR3 is 15 amino acids long. Germline assignment: CDR1 LNHDA and CDR2 SQIVND (reference sequence). CDR3 DNA: TGTGCCAGTAGTATCCAACTCCACCAAGGGGCCGAGCAGTACTTC. Its protein is CASSIQLHQGAEQYF.